Below are 31 T cell receptor beta chains sequenced from a single sample in a study of blood T cell repertoires in COVID-19. Generated by immunoSEQ multiplex PCR, the TCRdb table keeps only in-frame clones and is missing some. The sample lists more than 85,000 clones; roughly 83% were seen once. Sequenced sample: peripheral blood. These receptor sequences come from a woman aged 55-69 years with acute or convalescent COVID-19.

The chain joins TRBV28 to TRBJ2-2; 10 nucleotides match TRBD2. Germline V gene data show CDR1 as MDHEN and CDR2 as SYDVKM. The J segment lost 6 bases and the V segment lost 8 bases, leaving 9 bases of the junction unmatched. The CDR3 totals 15 residues. CDR3 sequence (DNA): TGTGCCAGCGTGGGTCTAGCGGGAGAGGCCGGGGAGCTGTTTTTT. Protein sequence: CASVGLAGEAGELFF.

As concerns this clone: The sample contains more than one DNA sequence encoding this CDR3. This chain connects TRBV20-1 to TRBJ2-3, with a tentative D call TRBD1 (5 bases). The CDR3 length is 11 residues. The germline gives CDR1 DFQATT, CDR2 SNEGSKA (reference sequence). Deletions cut 5 bases from V and 5 bases from J, with 8 bases between. The CDR3 sequence: CSARDRDTQYF. As DNA, the CDR3 is TGCAGTGCTCGTGACAGAGATACGCAGTATTTT.

The genes are TRBV9 and TRBJ1-2, with a tentative D call TRBD1 (5 bases). From germline, CDR1 is SGDLS and CDR2 YYNGEE. This CDR3 spans 17 amino acids. With 0 bases removed from V and 7 bases from J, the gap between germline ends came to 22 bases. CDR3 region: CASSVAPQKGPRGGYTF. The CDR3 nucleotides read TGTGCCAGCAGCGTAGCCCCCCAGAAAGGTCCTAGGGGTGGCTACACCTTC.

The V and J genes are TRBV27 and TRBJ1-1; possible D gene TRBD1, 5 bases. The CDR3 extends over 12 amino acids. The germline CDR1 and CDR2 sequences are MNHEY and SMNVEV (reference sequence). V lost 6 bases, J lost 6 bases, and 11 bases lay in between. As DNA, the CDR3 is TGTGCCAGCAGGAGGACATCCGCTGAAGCTTTCTTT. This codes for CASRRTSAEAFF.

This clone was seen a handful of times. The V and J genes are TRBV2 and TRBJ1-2; 7 bases are shared with TRBD1. The germline V gene has CDR1 SNHLY and CDR2 FYNNEI. V lost 6 bases to trimming and J lost 4 bases; unmatched junction nucleotides: 14. The CDR3 runs to 16 residues. In DNA form, the CDR3 reads TGTGCCAGCAGCTATATTACAGGGGCGCTGGGCTATGGCTACACCTTC. Translation gives CASSYITGALGYGYTF.

The rearrangement links TRBV19 to TRBJ1-5; 8 nucleotides match TRBD1. Germline assignment: CDR1 LNHDA and CDR2 SQIVND (reference sequence). V lost 3 bases to trimming and J lost 3 bases; unmatched junction nucleotides: 1. The CDR3 has 14 amino acids. In nucleotides, the CDR3 is TGTGCCAGTAGTATGGGACAGGACAATCAGCCCCAGCATTTT. It specifies CASSMGQDNQPQHF.

V and J are TRBV10-1 and TRBJ2-7; possible D gene TRBD1, 6 bases. The germline V gene has CDR1 WNHNN and CDR2 SYGVQD (reference sequence). Trimming left V 3 bases short and J 7 bases short, with 16 bases between. This CDR3 has 14 amino acids. The CDR3: CASSEGQTYSEQYF. The CDR3 DNA sequence: TGCGCCAGCAGTGAAGGACAGACCTACTCGGAGCAGTACTTC.

The V call is TRBV19, the J call TRBJ2-2, with a possible D match to TRBD2 (5 bases). Germline V gives CDR1 LNHDA, CDR2 SQIVND (reference sequence). This CDR3 contains 14 residues. Trimming shortened V by 7 bases and J by 6 bases, and 15 bases separated the two germline ends. CDR3 amino acids: CASIGVARAGELFF. CDR3 in DNA: TGTGCCAGTATAGGAGTGGCGCGGGCCGGGGAGCTGTTTTTT.

This clone was seen just once. The chain joins TRBV30 to TRBJ1-1; TRBD1 matches at 7 bases. Trimming took 0 bases from V and 6 from J; bases not matched to a gene: 7. Germline V gives CDR1 GTSNPN, CDR2 SVGIG (reference sequence). The CDR3 runs to 14 residues. This chain's CDR3 is CAWSVGGGASEAFF. The DNA of the CDR3 is TGTGCCTGGAGTGTAGGAGGGGGCGCATCTGAAGCTTTCTTT.

The V gene is TRBV5-5, the J gene TRBJ1-5; TRBD1 is a possible D gene (5 bases). The germline V gene has CDR1 SGHKS and CDR2 YYEKEE (reference sequence). Between the trimmed V and J ends, which lost 0 bases and 6 bases, there was a span of 16 bases. The CDR3 runs to 16 residues. Written as DNA, the CDR3 is TGTGCCAGCAGCTTGGAGGTAGGAGGGGATGCTCAGCCCCAGCATTTT. Translated: CASSLEVGGDAQPQHF.

The chain uses TRBV28 and TRBJ2-7; 13 bases are shared with TRBD2. CDR3 length: 16 residues. Trimming took 2 bases from V and 6 from J; bases not matched to a gene: 7. In germline, CDR1 is MDHEN, CDR2 SYDVKM. CDR3 loop: CASSLEGLAGQIEQYF. The CDR3 DNA sequence: TGTGCCAGCAGTTTAGAGGGACTAGCGGGGCAGATCGAGCAGTACTTC.

This clone occurred once. The CDR3 spells CASSDRDREAFF. In DNA, the CDR3 is TGTGCCAGCAGCGACCGGGACAGAGAAGCTTTCTTT. The chain joins TRBV7-9 to TRBJ1-1; 7 positions match TRBD1. Germline values: CDR1 SEHNR, CDR2 FQNEAQ (reference sequence). The CDR3 runs 12 residues. J lost 8 bases, V lost 5 bases, and 5 bases had no gene match.

This clone occurred a few times. V is TRBV15 and J is TRBJ1-2; D may be TRBD1 (5 bases). The CDR3 covers 14 residues. Germline V lookup: CDR1 LNHNV, CDR2 YYDKDF (reference sequence). Trimming stripped 5 bases from V and 3 bases from J, with 13 bases between. The CDR3 reads CATSGRGTDYGYTF. The DNA of the CDR3 is TGTGCCACCAGCGGGAGGGGTACGGACTATGGCTACACCTTC.

The chain uses TRBV30 and TRBJ1-5; D unclear. The germline V gene encodes CDR1 GTSNPN and CDR2 SVGIG (reference sequence). Trimming shortened V by 0 bases and J by 4 bases, and 7 bases separated the two germline ends. The CDR3 covers 13 residues. The CDR3 sequence: CAWSVTGNQPQHF. Here the CDR3 DNA reads TGTGCCTGGAGTGTAACCGGGAATCAGCCCCAGCATTTT.

In this sample, this clone turned up once. Other DNA sequences in the same sample also yield this CDR3. The chain is built from TRBV3-1 (or the pseudogene TRBV3-2) and TRBJ1-1; D possibly corresponds to TRBD1 (5 bases). The CDR3 extends over 14 amino acids. The germline CDR1 and CDR2 sequences are LGHDT and YNNKEL (reference sequence). The V end was cut by 1 base, the J end by 3 bases, with 9 bases between. The CDR3 nucleotides read TGTGCCAGCAGCCAAGGTGGGGGGGACACTGAAGCTTTCTTT. Amino acid sequence: CASSQGGGDTEAFF.

The chain couples TRBV6-5 to TRBJ1-2; D might be TRBD1 (5 bases). The V and J ends lost 2 bases and 4 bases respectively, with 14 bases between them. The CDR3 sequence is 15 residues long. Germline V CDR1 and CDR2: MNHEY, SVGAGI. The CDR3: CASSYTRGVFYGYTF. As DNA, the CDR3 is TGTGCCAGCAGTTACACGCGGGGGGTGTTCTATGGCTACACCTTC.

The chain employs TRBV5-1 and TRBJ2-1; D not resolved. The CDR3 sequence is 13 residues long. Trimming left V 0 bases short and J 5 bases short, with 6 bases between. CDR1 SGHRS and CDR2 YFSETQ come from the germline V gene. The CDR3 sequence is CASSLAVDNEQFF. CDR3 coding DNA: TGCGCCAGCAGCTTGGCCGTTGACAATGAGCAGTTCTTC.

This clone was seen once. The chain links TRBV7-9 to TRBJ1-1; the D gene is possibly TRBD1 (5 bases). Per germline, CDR1 SEHNR and CDR2 FQNEAQ (reference sequence). Trimming took off 11 bases at V and 1 base at J, with 14 bases between the two ends. The CDR3 is 13 amino acids. CDR3: CAVMGLPNTEAFF. The CDR3 DNA follows: TGTGCCGTCATGGGACTCCCGAACACTGAAGCTTTCTTT.

This clone was seen more than once but under ten times. The rearrangement joins TRBV2 to TRBJ2-2; 16 nucleotides line up with TRBD2. The V gene's germline CDR1 is SNHLY and CDR2 FYNNEI. V lost 6 bases and J lost 6; bases outside the gene matches: 10. This CDR3 has 18 residues. The CDR3: CASRGGLAGGPRPGELFF. In nucleotides, the CDR3 is TGTGCCAGCAGGGGGGGACTAGCGGGAGGGCCGAGGCCCGGGGAGCTGTTTTTT.

This clone was observed once. This sequence joins TRBV10-3 and TRBJ1-1; possibly TRBD1 for D (5 bases). This CDR3 has 14 residues. Germline CDR1 reads ENHRY; CDR2 reads SYGVKD. V was clipped by 4 bases and J by 5 bases, with 14 bases between them. This chain's CDR3 is CAISAGGGRTEAFF. CDR3 nucleotide sequence: TGTGCCATCAGTGCGGGCGGGGGTAGAACTGAAGCTTTCTTT.

V usage is TRBV11-2 and J usage is TRBJ2-7; maybe TRBD1 (5 bases). Germline CDR1 is SGHAT and CDR2 is FQNNGV. This CDR3 is built from 14 residues. V lost 2 bases to trimming and J lost 5 bases, with 13 bases between them. The CDR3 here is CASSLQGALNEQYF. CDR3 coding DNA: TGTGCCAGCAGCTTACAGGGCGCCCTGAACGAGCAGTACTTC.

The chain employs TRBV28 and TRBJ1-2; TRBD1 agrees at 12 bases. Unmatched junction bases numbered 9, after V lost 8 bases and J lost 8 bases. The CDR3 covers 14 residues. Germline CDR1 and CDR2: MDHEN and SYDVKM. CDR3 amino acids: CASRPGQGAVGYTF. DNA for the CDR3: TGTGCCAGCCGACCGGGACAGGGGGCGGTGGGCTACACCTTC.

V and J are TRBV9 and TRBJ1-3; D perhaps matches TRBD1 (5 bases). V was cut by 3 bases and J by 4 bases, with 17 bases left in between. CDR3 size: 16 residues. Germline V gives CDR1 SGDLS, CDR2 YYNGEE. Here the CDR3 reads CASSESGLRSGNTIYF. The DNA of the CDR3 is TGTGCCAGCAGCGAATCAGGGCTTAGGTCCGGAAACACCATATATTTT.

V and J are TRBV12-3 or TRBV12-4 and TRBJ1-4; D is uncertain. The CDR3 consists of 11 residues. V lost 2 bases and J 11 bases, leaving 6 bases between the germline ends. The CDR3 loop reads CASSLPGKLFF. CDR3 nucleotide sequence: TGTGCCAGCAGTTTACCGGGGAAACTGTTTTTT.

Written as DNA, the CDR3 is TGTGCCAGCAGCTTACAGGGGAGAAATTCACCCCTCCACTTT. Its protein is CASSLQGRNSPLHF. The chain couples TRBV7-3 to TRBJ1-6, with D possibly being TRBD1 (6 bases). Germline V gene sequence: CDR1 SGHTA, CDR2 FQGTGA. This CDR3 contains 14 residues. Trimming removed 2 bases at V and 7 bases at J, with 9 bases between.

About this clone: This specimen includes other DNA sequences encoding the same CDR3. V is TRBV30 and J is TRBJ1-1; perhaps TRBD1 as D (5 bases). There are 13 residues in the CDR3. Per germline, CDR1 GTSNPN and CDR2 SVGIG (reference sequence). V lost 0 bases to trimming and J lost 3 bases, with 8 bases between them. The CDR3 is CAWSVGGDTEAFF. DNA of the CDR3: TGTGCCTGGAGTGTCGGAGGGGACACTGAAGCTTTCTTT.

The chain combines TRBV5-5 with TRBJ1-2; D unclear. Germline assignment: CDR1 SGHKS and CDR2 YYEKEE (reference sequence). V gave up 0 bases and J gave up 2 bases, with 8 bases separating them. This CDR3 has 14 residues. CDR3 region: CASSLVSGNYGYTF. CDR3 bases: TGTGCCAGCAGCTTGGTTTCAGGCAACTATGGCTACACCTTC.

This clone was seen a few times. The V gene is TRBV21-1, the J gene TRBJ2-1; the DNA was not compared with TRBD2, the D call given in the table. TRBV21-1 is flagged as a pseudogene. This CDR3 contains 19 residues. In DNA, the CDR3 is TGTGCCAGCAGCAAATCTTCCAAAGTCGAAAAGAGCTACTACAATGAGCAGTTCTTC. It specifies CASSKSSKVEKSYYNEQFF.

In DNA form, the CDR3 reads TGTGCCAGTAGTGTCTCGGGGGTCTATGGCTACACCTTC. Translating gives CASSVSGVYGYTF. The chain combines TRBV19 with TRBJ1-2; tentatively, D is TRBD1 (5 bases). V gave up 5 bases and J gave up 4 bases, with 11 bases separating them. The CDR3 totals 13 residues. The germline gives CDR1 LNHDA, CDR2 SQIVND (reference sequence). Combining the CDR3 with reference TRBV19 and TRBJ1-2 gives the whole variable domain DGGITQSPKYLFRKEGQNVTLSCEQNLNHDAMYWYRQDPGQGLRLIYYSQIVNDFQKGDIAEGYSVSREKKESFPLTVTSAQKNPTAFYLCASSVSGVYGYTFGSGTRLTVV.

The chain recombines TRBV19 with TRBJ2-2, with 10 bases fitting TRBD1. CDR3 length: 15 residues. CDR1 is LNHDA and CDR2 is SQIVND in the germline V gene (reference sequence). V shed 4 bases, J shed 6 bases, and the junction held 5 bases outside the gene matches. The CDR3 here is CASSKGQGWAGELFF. DNA for the CDR3: TGTGCCAGTAGTAAGGGACAGGGGTGGGCCGGGGAGCTGTTTTTT.

The table lists this clone with a count of one. The gene calls are TRBV6-5 and TRBJ2-1; 10 bases agree with TRBD2. Germline lookup yields CDR1 MNHEY and CDR2 SVGAGI. The trim removed 1 base at V and 7 bases at J, leaving 4 bases unmatched. The CDR3 is 15 amino acids. CDR3 DNA sequence: TGTGCCAGCAGTTACTTAGCGGGAGGCGCTAATGAGCAGTTCTTC. As protein: CASSYLAGGANEQFF.